The rows below give T cell receptor beta chains drawn from one sample of a study of beta chain features in type 1 diabetes. Libraries were prepared by immunoSEQ multiplex PCR; TCRdb keeps only in-frame clonotypes and omits some of them. The sample includes about 320,000 clones, approximately 15% of them seen just once. What was sequenced was central memory CD4+ T cells from blood. Receptors originate from a man aged 30-40 years in good health. Each CDR3 is given with its conserved first and last residue. The D gene is left open where the match is weak. Clone size is given for some rows only: seen once, a few or many times, or a class if the clone is expanded.

clone_size,j_call,v_call,cdr3_length,d_call,cdr3_aa,cdr3_nt
.,TRBJ2-3,TRBV7-2,16,.,CASTPRVGGGSDTQYF,TGTGCCAGCACCCCCCGAGTAGGGGGGGGATCAGATACGCAGTATTTT
.,TRBJ1-3,TRBV5-1,16,.,CASSLVAGNSGNTIYF,TGCGCCAGCAGCTTAGTTGCGGGGAACTCTGGAAACACCATATATTTT
few,TRBJ2-3,TRBV10-3,16,TRBD2,CATTERRGAQGDTQYF,TGTGCCACCACGGAAAGGCGGGGGGCTCAGGGAGATACGCAGTATTTT
few,TRBJ2-5,TRBV7-8,15,TRBD1,CASSFRTGASETQYF,TGTGCCAGCAGCTTTCGGACAGGGGCGTCAGAGACCCAGTACTTC
few,TRBJ2-2,TRBV11-2,13,.,CASSLRWAGELFF,TGTGCCAGCAGCCTCCGGTGGGCCGGGGAGCTGTTTTTT
.,TRBJ2-1,TRBV7-2,13,TRBD2,CASSVSGRNEQFF,TGTGCCAGCAGCGTAAGCGGGAGAAATGAGCAGTTCTTC
many,TRBJ2-2,TRBV12-1,14,.,CASSSITGIGELFF,TGTGCCAGCAGCTCTATAACTGGAATTGGGGAGCTGTTTTTT
.,TRBJ1-1,TRBV6-5,11,.,CASSGALEAFF,TGTGCCAGCAGTGGCGCGCTTGAAGCTTTCTTT
once,TRBJ1-6,TRBV6-5,13,.,CASRSVRNSPLHF,TGTGCCAGCCGTTCGGTCCGGAATTCACCCCTCCACTTT
.,TRBJ1-1,TRBV12-5,12,.,CASGTGVTEAFF,TGTGCTAGTGGGACGGGGGTAACTGAAGCTTTCTTT
few,TRBJ2-3,TRBV9,14,.,CASSPQTTPDTQYF,TGTGCCAGCAGCCCACAGACAACCCCAGATACGCAGTATTTT
once,TRBJ1-5,TRBV4-2,14,.,CASSQSRGGEPQHF,TGTGCCAGCAGCCAATCGAGGGGTGGGGAGCCCCAGCATTTT
few,TRBJ2-6,TRBV11-2,18,.,CASSFLGRRIPGANVLTF,TGTGCCAGCAGCTTCTTAGGGCGGCGAATTCCTGGGGCCAACGTCCTGACTTTC
.,TRBJ2-1,TRBV5-6,13,TRBD1,CASSSGQGVKQFF,TGTGCCAGCAGCTCCGGACAGGGCGTCAAGCAGTTCTTC
few,TRBJ2-5,TRBV5-4,13,.,CATQRGTSETQYF,TGTGCCACCCAACGCGGGACTTCAGAGACCCAGTACTTC
few,TRBJ2-2,TRBV7-9,15,.,CASSLAPPNTGELFF,TGTGCCAGCAGCTTAGCGCCCCCCAACACCGGGGAGCTGTTTTTT
.,TRBJ1-1,TRBV15,15,.,CATSRAFLGATEAFF,TGTGCCACCAGCAGAGCTTTCCTGGGGGCCACTGAAGCTTTCTTT
few,TRBJ2-3,TRBV7-9,12,.,CASSPPADTQYF,TGTGCCAGCAGCCCCCCCGCAGATACGCAGTATTTT
.,TRBJ2-5,TRBV18,15,TRBD2,CASSPPLAGVETQYF,TGTGCCAGCTCACCACCCCTAGCGGGGGTGGAGACCCAGTACTTC
.,TRBJ1-5,TRBV2,15,TRBD1,CASTLDRGDNQPQHF,TGTGCCAGCACCCTGGACAGGGGGGACAATCAGCCCCAGCATTTT
.,TRBJ1-1,TRBV6-4,14,.,CASSATFMNTEAFF,TGTGCCAGCAGCGCCACCTTCATGAACACTGAAGCTTTCTTT
few,TRBJ2-7,TRBV5-8,11,.,CASSPHYEQYF,TGTGCCAGCAGCCCACACTACGAGCAGTACTTC
.,TRBJ1-2,TRBV7-9,14,.,CASSLMGGNYGYTF,TGTGCCAGCAGCTTGATGGGCGGTAACTATGGCTACACCTTC
.,TRBJ2-1,TRBV11-3,12,.,CASGTARNEQFF,TGTGCCAGCGGTACGGCTAGGAATGAGCAGTTCTTC
few,TRBJ1-2,TRBV4-3,13,TRBD1,CASSHTGDYGYTF,TGCGCCAGCAGCCACACAGGGGACTATGGCTACACCTTC
.,TRBJ2-1,TRBV12-5,16,TRBD2,CASGLFKREVGNEQFF,TGTGCTAGTGGTTTGTTTAAGCGGGAGGTTGGCAATGAGCAGTTCTTC
few,TRBJ1-2,TRBV5-6,15,.,CASSPRRGDNYGYTF,TGTGCCAGCAGCCCCCGAAGGGGGGATAACTATGGCTACACCTTC